Included here is one T cell receptor beta chain sequence, with context. Antigen unknown. TCRdb reprocessed the multiplex PCR reads via MiXCR and lists one record per CDR3 protein. The sample yields around 140,000 distinct CDR3 sequences, 20% to 25% seen once. The sample originates from a study of breast tumors, draining lymph nodes, adjacent tissues. Study conclusions and caveats: Compared with basal-like, luminal-like tumors shared significantly more repertoire with nontumor tissue.

Axillary draining lymph nodes of breast cancer patients supplied the node samples. CDR1 is LGHDT and CDR2 is YNNKEL in the germline V gene (reference sequence). V lost 3 bases to trimming and J lost 7 bases, with 19 bases between them. There are 16 residues in the CDR3. J is TRBJ2-1 and V is TRBV3-1, with D tentatively TRBD2 (6 bases). The sample was axillary lymph node tissue. This receptor was taken from a female donor with breast cancer. Some clones in this sample may be carry-over from other donors' samples. The CDR3 nucleotides read TGTGCCAGCAGCCAGGGCTGGGGGAGGATAGTAAATGAGCAGTTCTTC. The encoded protein is CASSQGWGRIVNEQFF.